This TCR beta chain was obtained from a study of OX40 agonist ivuxolimab in advanced cancers. With respect to the entire study: Ivuxolimab was a fully human IgG2 agonistic monoclonal antibody targeting the costimulatory receptor OX40 (CD134). Intravenous ivuxolimab was administered to patients every 2 weeks at six dose levels: 0.01, 0.1, 0.3, 1.5, 3 and 10 mg/kg. Of the roughly 50 dose-escalation patients, hepatocellular carcinoma was present in about 20, melanoma in around 15, renal cell carcinoma in 9 and head and neck cancer in 9. In the dose-escalation cohort, around four fifths of patients were male, and the mean age was approximately 60 years, with a range of about 23 to 85. Patients were allowed to have had prior anti-PD-1, anti-PD-L1 or anti-CTLA-4 therapy, and approximately 43% of the dose-escalation patients had previously received checkpoint inhibitors. Three dose-escalation patients achieved partial responses, one with hepatocellular carcinoma and two with cutaneous melanoma. The point of sequencing TCRbeta in the periphery was to test whether ivuxolimab changed TCR sequence diversity and drove clonal T-cell expansion. The paper reports the monotherapy dose-escalation portion (N of about 47 patients) of the phase I ivuxolimab trial.

Genomic DNA was extracted from sorted cells for sequencing of the TCRbeta CDR3 region. TCRbeta CDR3 regions were sequenced using the immunoSEQ Assay. The source is immuneACCESS, and TCRdb retained only in-frame sequences with V and J called. Part of the clones is not carried over; for the studies checked, unresolved V genes explain less than half of this, and the remainder is unexplained. This sample lists tens of thousands of clones; about nine tenths were detected once. The ten top clones hold around 2% of the sample. Beyond this particular receptor, the publication reports: Low levels of normalized T-cell clonal expansion were also seen in some patients who did not respond. At doses of 0.1 to 3.0 mg/kg, clonal expansion of both CD4+ and CD8+ blood T cells was observed from baseline to week 6. The antigen specificity of the clonally expanded peripheral T cells was not determined. In the 0.1-3.0 mg/kg groups, partial responders had among the lowest normalized peripheral clonal expansion, particularly in CD8+ T cells. After ivuxolimab, more expanded clones were found on average in CD8+ T cells than in CD4+ T cells.

CDR1 KGHSH and CDR2 LQKENI were looked up in the germline V gene. The CDR3 spans 16 residues, from the cysteine through the phenylalanine. Of the read, only the CDR3 DNA is kept; its 48 bases are in frame from base 1. Trimming accounts for 4 bases at V and 4 bases at J, while the number of junction bases matched to no gene is 9. The trial excluded patients who had a history of autoimmune disease or who were on systemic immunosuppression. Peripheral blood for TCR sequencing was collected from all dose cohorts at baseline, on cycle 4 day 1, and on cycle 7 day 1. The samples were drawn from a first-in-human, open-label, multicenter phase I dose-escalation trial of ivuxolimab. Adults with locally advanced or metastatic melanoma, renal cell carcinoma, hepatocellular carcinoma or head and neck squamous cell carcinoma were enrolled in the trial. Before TCR sequencing, CD4+ T cells and CD8+ T cells from peripheral blood were sorted into separate populations.

To note about this clone: Its antigen is still unknown. No much larger clonotype is one base removed from it; base qualities were not supplied.

The TCR sequence derives from an adult with an advanced solid tumor such as melanoma, head and neck, liver or kidney cancer. The rearranged segments are TRBV18 and TRBJ2-7; 11 bases in between match TRBD2. Here the sequenced sample was CD4+ or CD8+ T cells sorted from blood, taken in a trial of the OX40 agonist ivuxolimab. The nucleotide sequence reads TGTGCCAGCTCACGGAACCGACTAGCGGGGACGTACGAGCAGTACTTC. Its translation reads: CASSRNRLAGTYEQYF. With the rest looked up from the reference TRBV18 and TRBJ2-7 genes rather than sequenced, the full variable domain is NAGVMQNPRHLVRRRGQEARLRCSPMKGHSHVYWYRQLPEEGLKFMVYLQKENIIDESGMPKERFSAEFPKEGPSILRIQQVVRGDSAAYFCASSRNRLAGTYEQYFGPGTRLTVT.